The T cell receptor (beta chain) described here comes from a study of T cell responses to AZD1222 COVID-19 vaccine (dated by TCRdb to about 2021). Turning to the overall study: A total of approximately 250 trial participants underwent TCR sequencing, of whom roughly 210 had received two doses of AZD1222 and about 25 had received two doses of the MenACWY control vaccine. Enrollment into the trials was organized by age into subgroups of 18-55, 56-69 and 70-plus years, and those subgroups contained about 160, 30 and 59 TCR-sequenced participants, respectively.

This specimen's time point label, per the study, means: baseline before first vaccination. Reading the label with the study, this specimen's treatment or condition is: meningococcal conjugate vaccine given as trial control. Samples from vaccinated people were obtained from the UK trials COV001 and COV002, which included a single-blind randomized controlled phase 2/3 trial of AZD1222 (ChAdOx1 nCoV-19) in healthy adults. For TCRbeta chain sequencing, PBMC samples from trial participants were taken at day 0 and at day 28 after the second dose. The CDR3 goes from the cysteine to the phenylalanine over 15 residues. Only the CDR3 part of the read is kept: 45 bases, read in frame from the first base. V lost 8 bases and J lost 1 base; the stretch between them is 18 bases long. Taken from the germline V gene, the CDR1 and CDR2 loops are WSHSY and SAAADI. As regards this clone: Its antigen target is currently unknown. Qualities for individual bases were not recorded, and no much larger clone is one base off.

The CDR3 regions of human TCRbeta chains were subjected to immunosequencing. As for the original processing: Repertoire TCRs were matched against a reference library of SARS-CoV-2-specific TCRs generated with the MIRA antigen-specificity platform. Breadth was defined as the fraction of unique TCRs that were SARS-CoV-2-associated, and depth was defined as the fraction of total T cells that were SARS-CoV-2-associated. Each spike-specific TCR was assigned to its reactive spike region and to a CD4 or CD8 class using the MIRA data. Log10-transformed breadth and depth values were compared by one-way ANOVA with Sidak's multiple comparisons tests. TCRdb stores this immuneACCESS table with in-frame sequences only. Part of the clones is absent; in the studies checked, under half of the shortfall reflects unresolved V genes, and no reason is known for the rest. That table is the source of V, J and clone size, and D and trimming were worked out from the DNA. For this sample the table gives tens of thousands of clones, of which 75% to 95% were detected only once. The leading ten clones occupy 4.5% of the sample.

What the research found in general, with its limitations: Most participants were white British and females outnumbered males, and the authors suggested that clonal diversity may have been underestimated. The 56-69-year group was small, and its depth increase did not reach significance, likely because of low power. Conclusions about previously exposed vaccinees were limited because only 5 or 6 AZD1222 recipients were SARS-CoV-2 seropositive at baseline. Spike-specific TCR breadth and depth rose significantly after two AZD1222 doses compared with day 0 and with MenACWY recipients. Because no day 14 peak-response samples were available, repertoires were characterized only after the peak T cell response. Vaccine-associated CD4 TCRs spanned the whole spike protein, with dominant responses in regions 160-218 and 743-854. Reportedly, almost half of the unique spike-specific TCRs recognized epitopes lying outside the regions that are mutated in the B.1.351 and B.1.1.7 variants.

Sequenced here: peripheral blood, sampled on day 0 of MenACWY control vaccination. The source is an adult in good health. The V gene is TRBV10-2 and the J gene is TRBJ2-7, and the D gene may be TRBD1, 5 bases matching. The CDR3 amino acid sequence is: CASPNKSDSSYEQYF. The nucleotide sequence reads TGCGCCAGCCCAAATAAATCAGACAGTTCCTACGAGCAGTACTTC.